Below, 26 T cell receptor beta chains from the same sample are listed, as sequenced in a study of cytomegalovirus exposure and HLA in healthy donors. The study ran its PCR with 60 Vbeta and 13 Jbeta primers. Some clones are missing from TCRdb's copy, which holds only in-frame ones; the method was immunoSEQ multiplex PCR. This sample yields 55,000 to 80,000 clones, of which about 70% are seen a single time; about a fifth belongs to the top ten. Sequences were obtained from PBMCs. Source of these receptors: a woman in her 30s in good health and CMV-seropositive.

This clone was found a few times. For the CDR3, the DNA is TGTGCCAGCAGTCCTCCTAGCGGGAGGGCTGGTACGCAGTATTTT. It is translated as CASSPPSGRAGTQYF. The chain combines TRBV28 with TRBJ2-3; 12 bases are a match to TRBD2. Trimming removed 5 bases from V and 8 bases from J; junction bases left unmatched: 8. Germline lookup yields CDR1 MDHEN and CDR2 SYDVKM. The CDR3 is 15 residues long.

Regarding this clone: Given a far larger clone just one base away, this is likely a sequencing read error. This sequence joins TRBV28 and TRBJ1-1; D not resolved. V lost 8 bases, J lost 4 bases, and 17 bases lay in between. Per the germline V gene, CDR1 is MDHEN and CDR2 is SYDVKM. The CDR3 spans 14 residues. The CDR3 DNA reads TGTGCCAGCTGTCTTCCTCAGGTGCCCACTGAAGCTTTCTTT. It yields the protein CASCLPQVPTEAFF.

The rearrangement uses TRBV27 and TRBJ1-1; D possibly corresponds to TRBD1 (5 bases). Germline V lookup: CDR1 MNHEY, CDR2 SMNVEV (reference sequence). This CDR3 region has 13 residues. Trimming cost V 4 bases and J 7 bases, with 13 bases left between them. DNA for the CDR3: TGTGCCAGCAGTTCGAGACAGCTCTATGAAGCTTTCTTT. It specifies CASSSRQLYEAFF.

The CDR3, as DNA: TGTGCCAGCGGACTAGCGGGGGGAAACACCGGGGAGCTGTTTTTT. Translated: CASGLAGGNTGELFF. This chain uses TRBV6-1 with TRBJ2-2; 14 nucleotides agree with TRBD2. The CDR3 extends over 15 amino acids. Germline V gene lookup returns CDR1 MNHNS and CDR2 SASEGT. J gave up 2 bases and V 8 bases, and 1 base lay outside the gene matches.

The rearrangement joins TRBV10-3 to TRBJ2-7, with a possible D match to TRBD2 (6 bases). Germline V gene lookup returns CDR1 ENHRY and CDR2 SYGVKD. This CDR3 is 15 amino acids long. V shed 3 bases and J shed 3 bases, with 15 bases lying between them. Here the CDR3 DNA reads TGTGCCATCAGTGATCCTAGCGCCTCCTACTACGAGCAGTACTTC. Encoded protein: CAISDPSASYYEQYF.

This chain joins TRBV5-6 and TRBJ2-2, with D uncertain. Trimming shortened V by 0 bases and J by 7 bases, and 16 bases separated the two germline ends. The V gene's germline CDR1 is SGHDT and CDR2 YYEEEE. This CDR3 has 16 residues. The DNA for the CDR3 is TGTGCCAGCAGCTTGGGCGGCTACCCCTGGTTCGGGGAGCTGTTTTTT. Encoded protein: CASSLGGYPWFGELFF.

The chain has TRBV7-3 and TRBJ2-5; 9 nucleotides line up with TRBD1. The V and J ends lost 2 bases and 0 bases, in that order; junction bases with no gene match: 1. CDR1 is SGHTA and CDR2 is FQGTGA in the germline V gene. The CDR3 extends over 15 amino acids. The CDR3: CASSLGTGNQETQYF. The CDR3 DNA sequence: TGTGCCAGCAGCTTAGGGACAGGGAACCAAGAGACCCAGTACTTC. Full variable domain (remainder filled in from reference TRBV7-3 and TRBJ2-5): GAGVSQTPSNKVTEKGKYVELRCDPISGHTALYWYRQSLGQGPEFLIYFQGTGAADDSGLPNDRFFAVRPEGSVSTLKIQRTERGDSAVYLCASSLGTGNQETQYFGPGTRLLVL.

V is TRBV7-2 and J is TRBJ2-7; D perhaps matches TRBD2 (6 bases). Looked up from germline, CDR1 is SGHTA and CDR2 is FQGNSA. The CDR3 has 15 residues. The V end was cut by 5 bases, the J end by 7 bases, with 21 bases between. The CDR3 DNA is TGTGCCAGCAGCAAAACCGGGACTGCCCCCCGAGAGCAGTACTTC. This encodes CASSKTGTAPREQYF.

The chain links TRBV25-1 to TRBJ1-2, with D possibly TRBD1 on 5 matching bases. This CDR3 contains 12 residues. V gave up 5 bases and J gave up 6 bases, with 10 bases separating them. Germline assignment: CDR1 MGHDK and CDR2 SYGVNS. This CDR3 reads CASSMGPDGYTF. In DNA, the CDR3 is TGTGCCAGCAGTATGGGGCCTGATGGCTACACCTTC.

This clone showed up just once. The gene calls are TRBV15 and TRBJ1-5; 10 bases are a match to TRBD1. V trimming: 2 bases; J trimming: 4 bases; junction bases outside the gene matches: 2. There are 15 residues in the CDR3. Germline CDR1 and CDR2: LNHNV and YYDKDF (reference sequence). CDR3 nucleotide sequence: TGTGCCACCAGCAGATTGGACAGGGGGAATCAGCCCCAGCATTTT. It translates to CATSRLDRGNQPQHF.

This clone was seen a single time. CDR3 in DNA: TGTGCCAGCAGCTTGGACAGGGTTCAGGAAAAACTGTTTTTT. Translated: CASSLDRVQEKLFF. J is TRBJ1-4 and V is TRBV5-4; tentatively, D is TRBD1 (6 bases). Germline CDR1 and CDR2: SGHNT and YYREEE (reference sequence). Trimming stripped 0 bases from V and 8 bases from J, with 11 bases between. CDR3 length: 14 amino acids.

This chain uses TRBV5-4 with TRBJ2-1, with a tentative D call TRBD1 (6 bases). The CDR3 is 14 residues long. The V end lost 4 bases, the J end lost 7 bases, and 15 bases lay between the germline ends. Looked up from germline, CDR1 is SGHNT and CDR2 is YYREEE (reference sequence). The CDR3 DNA reads as TGTGCCAGCAGCCTCCGTGGGGGCCGAAATGAGCAGTTCTTC. As protein: CASSLRGGRNEQFF.

This chain uses TRBV7-2 with TRBJ2-5; D is possibly TRBD2 (6 bases). The ends were cut back, 3 bases at V and 2 bases at J, with 13 bases in the middle. Germline assignment: CDR1 SGHTA and CDR2 FQGNSA. There are 15 residues in the CDR3. CDR3 protein: CASSFGGAIQETQYF. The CDR3 nucleotides read TGTGCCAGCAGCTTCGGCGGGGCGATTCAAGAGACCCAGTACTTC.

The chain has TRBV20-1 and TRBJ1-2, with D unresolved. Germline CDR1 reads DFQATT; CDR2 reads SNEGSKA (reference sequence). V lost 2 bases and J lost 5, with 6 bases in between. CDR3 length equals 11 residues. Here the CDR3 reads CSARPGYGYTF. The DNA for the CDR3 is TGCAGTGCTAGACCCGGGTATGGCTACACCTTC.

The chain couples TRBV4-1 to TRBJ2-7; no clear D. This CDR3 is 15 amino acids long. Trimming removed 0 bases from V and 6 bases from J, with 15 bases in between. Germline lookup yields CDR1 MGHRA and CDR2 YSYEKL. DNA of the CDR3: TGCGCCAGCAGCCAAGATGCCAGGTCGGTCGCCGAGCAGTACTTC. It is translated as CASSQDARSVAEQYF.

The V gene is TRBV29-1, the J gene TRBJ2-3; 14 bases line up with TRBD2. Germline-derived CDR1 and CDR2 are SQVTM and ANQGSEA. There are 14 residues in the CDR3. V trimming: 4 bases; J trimming: 6 bases; junction bases outside the gene matches: 3. This CDR3 reads CSVGGTSGSDTQYF. DNA of the CDR3: TGCAGCGTTGGTGGGACTAGCGGGAGTGATACGCAGTATTTT.

This clone showed up just once. The rearrangement uses TRBV5-8 and TRBJ2-7; D gene ambiguous. Germline V gene data show CDR1 as SGHTS and CDR2 as YDEGEE. CDR3 length: 11 amino acids. V lost 4 bases and J 4 bases, leaving 6 bases between the germline ends. The CDR3 DNA is TGTGCCAGCAGCCTGCGGTACGAGCAGTACTTC. As protein: CASSLRYEQYF.

In its sample, this clone was seen a few times. V is TRBV5-1 and J is TRBJ2-2; 10 bases line up with TRBD2. Trimming removed 5 bases from V and 5 bases from J; junction bases left unmatched: 9. The CDR3 is made up of 16 amino acids. Germline V gives CDR1 SGHRS, CDR2 YFSETQ. The CDR3 DNA is TGCGCCAGCAGGGCAAGCGGGAGGGCCGTGACCGGGGAGCTGTTTTTT. Translating it yields CASRASGRAVTGELFF.

The chain couples TRBV28 to TRBJ2-3; D possibly corresponds to TRBD2 (5 bases). V was clipped by 5 bases and J by 0 bases, with 15 bases between them. This CDR3 contains 16 residues. From germline, CDR1 is MDHEN and CDR2 SYDVKM. In DNA form, the CDR3 reads TGTGCCAGCAGTCTCCGAGGAGCGGCTAGCACAGATACGCAGTATTTT. It codes for CASSLRGAASTDTQYF.

This clone was seen a handful of times. The chain recombines TRBV2 with TRBJ1-2; D is possibly TRBD1 (5 bases). The CDR3 spans 14 residues. Germline V gives CDR1 SNHLY, CDR2 FYNNEI. V dropped 7 bases and J dropped 4 bases, with 16 bases sitting between them. The CDR3 nucleotides are TGTGCCAGCATCATAAACGGACAAACCTATGGCTACACCTTC. Encoded protein: CASIINGQTYGYTF.

The J gene is TRBJ1-1, the V gene TRBV29-1; 8 bases match TRBD1. V trimming: 6 bases; J trimming: 1 base; junction bases outside the gene matches: 4. Per germline, CDR1 SQVTM and CDR2 ANQGSEA. This CDR3 contains 13 residues. CDR3 sequence reads: CSVQGARNTEAFF. The CDR3 nucleotides are TGCAGCGTGCAGGGGGCGAGGAACACTGAAGCTTTCTTT.

V usage is TRBV4-3 and J usage is TRBJ2-1; D uncertain. V shed 1 base and J shed 8 bases, with 18 bases lying between them. The CDR3 is made up of 16 amino acids. Germline CDR1 and CDR2: LGHNA and YSLEER. The CDR3 DNA reads TGCGCCAGCAGCCAAGTTTACTACCCCCTTCTCCATGAGCAGTTCTTC. It encodes CASSQVYYPLLHEQFF.

This clone has more than one count but fewer than ten. The chain links TRBV5-6 to TRBJ2-1; 7 nucleotides line up with TRBD1. The germline V gene has CDR1 SGHDT and CDR2 YYEEEE. The V segment lost 3 bases and the J segment 4 bases; nucleotides outside the gene matches: 7. The CDR3 has 15 amino acids. The CDR3 is CASSSRDSLYNEQFF. Here the CDR3 DNA reads TGTGCCAGCAGCTCCCGGGACAGCTTGTACAATGAGCAGTTCTTC.

This chain links TRBV7-8 with TRBJ1-5; 10 nucleotides agree with TRBD1. The CDR3 is 21 residues long. Germline assignment: CDR1 SGHVS and CDR2 FQNEAQ. The J segment lost 1 base and the V segment lost 5 bases, leaving 20 bases of the junction unmatched. The CDR3 spells CASSLSQDRGILERSNQPQHF. The CDR3 DNA sequence: TGTGCCAGCAGCCTAAGCCAGGACAGGGGGATTTTAGAAAGGAGCAATCAGCCCCAGCATTTT.

This chain joins TRBV28 and TRBJ1-5; D possibly corresponds to TRBD1 (6 bases). Germline V gene lookup returns CDR1 MDHEN and CDR2 SYDVKM. Trimming pared 3 bases from V and 10 bases from J, leaving 16 bases between. This CDR3 spans 14 amino acids. In nucleotides, the CDR3 is TGTGCCAGCAGTTTCAGACAGGATTATCGACCCCAGCATTTT. This encodes CASSFRQDYRPQHF.

This sequence joins TRBV6-1 and TRBJ2-7; the match to TRBD2 covers 9 bases. Germline values: CDR1 MNHNS, CDR2 SASEGT. The CDR3 has 15 residues. Trimming took 0 bases from V and 2 from J; bases not matched to a gene: 2. CDR3: CASSEASGSPYEQYF. The CDR3 bases are TGTGCCAGCAGTGAAGCTAGCGGGAGTCCCTACGAGCAGTACTTC.